The clone carrying this T cell receptor (beta chain) is a singleton in its sample. CDR1 MDHEN and CDR2 SYDVKM come from the germline V gene. V was pared by 1 base and J by 4 bases, with 10 bases between. This CDR3 is built from 14 residues. The sample originates from a study of blood T cell repertoires in COVID-19. Per the original data handling: Using reference gene primer amplification, nucleated cell counts were estimated. Some clones are missing from TCRdb's copy, which holds only in-frame ones; the method was immunoSEQ multiplex PCR. V and J calls plus clone size are reproduced from that table; the DNA served to infer D and trimming. The profile shows about 100,000 clones, over 90% of them singletons.

The chain carries TRBV28 and TRBJ1-1, with a tentative D call TRBD1 (5 bases). Specimen: peripheral blood. This clonotype originated in a man aged 55-75 years with acute or convalescent COVID-19. The CDR3 protein is CASSLSKGFTEAFF. The CDR3 coding sequence is TGTGCCAGCAGTTTATCAAAGGGGTTCACTGAAGCTTTCTTT.